This record covers a single T cell receptor beta chain. CDR1 and CDR2 (germline): SQVTM, ANQGSEA. Trimming took 5 bases from V and 1 from J; bases not matched to a gene: 9. This CDR3 has 16 residues. These data come from a study of blood T cell repertoires in COVID-19. Turning to the study itself: The origin of the acute and convalescent COVID-19 samples was the United States, Italy and Spain. In each case, the material was cDNA or gDNA derived from T cells, B-cell-depleted T cells, or PBMCs.

Assay: immunoSEQ multiplex PCR; the TCRdb copy retains only in-frame clones and omits some. The sample has about 140,000 clones; about four fifths are singletons. This rearrangement joins TRBV29-1 to TRBJ2-7, with TRBD2 identical over 12 bases. Material: peripheral blood. The TCR comes from a man aged 25 to 40 with COVID-19, enrolled during active disease. In DNA, the CDR3 is TGCAGCGTTTGGACTAGCGGGAAGGGACGGTCCTACGAGCAGTACTTC. Residues: CSVWTSGKGRSYEQYF.